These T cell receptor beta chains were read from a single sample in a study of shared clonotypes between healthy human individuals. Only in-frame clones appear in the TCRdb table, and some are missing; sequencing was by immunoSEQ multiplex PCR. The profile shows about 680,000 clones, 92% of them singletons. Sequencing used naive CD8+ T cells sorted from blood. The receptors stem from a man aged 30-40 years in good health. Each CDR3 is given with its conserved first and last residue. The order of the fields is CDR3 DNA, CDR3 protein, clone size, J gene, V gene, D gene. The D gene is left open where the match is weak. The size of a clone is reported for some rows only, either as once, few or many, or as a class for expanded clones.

TGTGCCAGCAGCGCATGGGAACAGGGAAGTAACTATGGCTACACCTTC	CASSAWEQGSNYGYTF	.	TRBJ1-2	TRBV9	.
TGCGCCAGCACCGACCCTATGGCAATCGGGACAGGCAACACCGGGGAGCTGTTTTTT	CASTDPMAIGTGNTGELFF	.	TRBJ2-2	TRBV5-1	TRBD1
TGTGCCAGCAGCTTAGCAGGGCGGCAGGGGGTTAACGACTATGGCTACACCTTC	CASSLAGRQGVNDYGYTF	.	TRBJ1-2	TRBV11-2	TRBD1
TGTGCCAGCAGGTGGTGGGCGACAGGGTCGAACACCGGGGAGCTGTTTTTT	CASRWWATGSNTGELFF	.	TRBJ2-2	TRBV28	TRBD1
TGTGCCAGCAGTGTGAACACTGAAGCTTTCTTT	CASSVNTEAFF	.	TRBJ1-1	TRBV28	.
TGTGCTAGTGGTGGGACAGAGAACACTGAAGCTTTCTTT	CASGGTENTEAFF	.	TRBJ1-1	TRBV12-5	TRBD1
TGTGCCAGTAGTATAGACCCGCGGCGGGGAGGGTCGGAGGATCAGCCCCAGCATTTT	CASSIDPRRGGSEDQPQHF	.	TRBJ1-5	TRBV19	.
TGTGCCAGCAGTCCTCCGGGACAGGGGCGACAGCCCCAGCATTTT	CASSPPGQGRQPQHF	once	TRBJ1-5	TRBV28	TRBD1
TGTGCCAGCAGCTTAAAAGGAGGAGGTCCCTACGAGCAGTACTTC	CASSLKGGGPYEQYF	.	TRBJ2-7	TRBV7-6	.
TGTGCCAGCAGTTTAAAAGGGGATCCCTACAATGAGCAGTTCTTC	CASSLKGDPYNEQFF	once	TRBJ2-1	TRBV27	.
TGTGCCAGCAGCGTAGGGTTGGGACTAGCGGGAGCCGAGCAGTACTTC	CASSVGLGLAGAEQYF	.	TRBJ2-7	TRBV9	TRBD2
TGTGCCAGCAGCCCCCGTCGTCTAGCGGGTTTTTACAATGAGCAGTTCTTC	CASSPRRLAGFYNEQFF	.	TRBJ2-1	TRBV9	TRBD2
TGTGCCAGCAGCTTAGAATCTTGGACAGGGCTTCCCTACGAGCAGTACTTC	CASSLESWTGLPYEQYF	once	TRBJ2-7	TRBV7-8	TRBD1
TGTGCCAGCAGTTCCCCCCCGACTAGCGGTACTTTCATGGGAGAGACCCAGTACTTC	CASSSPPTSGTFMGETQYF	.	TRBJ2-5	TRBV27	TRBD2
TGTGCCAGCAGTTTTGCGGGAAGCAATCAGCCCCAGCATTTT	CASSFAGSNQPQHF	.	TRBJ1-5	TRBV27	.
TGTGCCACCAGCCCCCACGGGCTAGCGGGTGTGTACAATGAGCAGTTCTTC	CATSPHGLAGVYNEQFF	.	TRBJ2-1	TRBV15	TRBD2
TGTGCCATTGGACTAGCGGGGTACGACGAGCAGTACTTC	CAIGLAGYDEQYF	.	TRBJ2-7	TRBV10-3	TRBD2
TGTGCCAGCAGTTCCCGGACTAGCGGGATAGTCGATGAGCAGTTCTTC	CASSSRTSGIVDEQFF	.	TRBJ2-1	TRBV28	TRBD2
TGTGCCAGCAGTGAATGGCTAGCGTTCAATGAGCAGTTCTTC	CASSEWLAFNEQFF	.	TRBJ2-1	TRBV2	.
TGTGCCAGCAGCTTTCAGGGGGAGCGGCCCCAGCATTTT	CASSFQGERPQHF	few	TRBJ1-5	TRBV5-4	TRBD1
TGCAGCGCTGAAACTCGAATGGGGGAGTTCTTC	CSAETRMGEFF	.	TRBJ2-1	TRBV29-1	.
TGTGCCAGCAGCTTGGGAGTCGGCTCGGGGGAGCAGTACTTC	CASSLGVGSGEQYF	.	TRBJ2-7	TRBV5-8	.
TGTGCCATCAGTAGCCACGGGGGTCAGCCCCAGCATTTT	CAISSHGGQPQHF	.	TRBJ1-5	TRBV10-3	.
TGTGCCAGCACCGAAGGCGGGCAGCCCCAGCATTTT	CASTEGGQPQHF	.	TRBJ1-5	TRBV7-8	.
TGTGCCAGCAGCCAGGGACAGGGTATTAGCGAGCAGTACTTC	CASSQGQGISEQYF	.	TRBJ2-7	TRBV4-2	TRBD1